The clone carrying this T cell receptor (beta chain) was seen a handful of times. Its antigen is unidentified. This entry is derived from a study of T cells after yellow fever vaccination. Findings and caveats of the study: A weaker but faster secondary response was observed, peaking on day 5 versus 15.

The CDR3 is 15 residues long. Germline CDR1 and CDR2: SGHVS and FQNEAQ. V lost 5 bases and J 4 bases, leaving 15 bases between the germline ends. TCRdb ran MiXCR on the 5' RACE reads and lists one entry per CDR3 protein. The table includes hundreds of thousands of distinct CDR3 sequences, roughly 12% detected once. This TCR was recovered from a man between 25 and 39 years old who received the YFV17D yellow fever vaccine. Specimen: PBMCs, collected on the day of the yellow fever booster vaccination. The chain links TRBV7-8 to TRBJ2-1; no definite D call. CDR3 sequence reads: CASSRLYYTYNEQFF. The CDR3 DNA sequence: TGTGCCAGCAGCCGCCTTTACTACACTTACAATGAGCAGTTCTTC.